The TCR beta chain under discussion was sequenced for a study of T cells after yellow fever vaccination. TCRdb called the 5' RACE reads again in MiXCR, with one record for every CDR3 protein. The sample yields almost 600,000 distinct CDR3 sequences, approximately 12% seen once. Germline V gene sequence: CDR1 LGHDT, CDR2 YNNKEL (reference sequence). This CDR3 region has 17 residues. V lost 6 bases and J lost 4, with 24 bases in between. This clonotype has only a few counts. The TCR was taken from a man aged 25 to 40 who received the YFV17D yellow fever vaccine. This specimen was PBMCs, taken on the day of the yellow fever booster vaccination. The gene calls are TRBV3-1 and TRBJ1-2, with D hard to call. The CDR3 DNA sequence: TGTGCCAGCAGTCCGTCAAAACTACGGTCGTCCTTCTATGGCTACACCTTC. This sequence encodes CASSPSKLRSSFYGYTF.